The entry below describes one TCR beta chain. Its antigen is currently unknown. This sample is part of a study of early stage breast cancer tumors. The overall study: Of around 15 invasive breast tumors, more than nine were hormone receptor-positive, HER2-negative. Invasive lobular carcinomas made up about 30% of the 12 ER+/PR+/HER2- tumors. Regarding the study as a whole: Most shared enriched TCRB sequences were commonly generated ones. Tumors had approximately 2.4-fold higher T cell density than normal breast.

The method was immunoSEQ multiplex PCR; TCRdb's version includes in-frame clones alone and lacks a portion of them. In the table there are tens of thousands of clones, 78% of which are singletons. This CDR3 is built from 16 residues. The germline V gene has CDR1 SNHLY and CDR2 FYNNEI. The V segment lost 2 bases and the J segment 9 bases; nucleotides outside the gene matches: 12. This clonotype was obtained from a person between 35 and 49 years old with breast cancer. The chain couples TRBV2 to TRBJ2-1, with 8 positions matching TRBD1. The sequencing input was blood. CDR3 coding DNA: TGTGCCAGCAGTGAATTTGCCCCTAGCACAGGGGGTGAGCAGTTCTTC. This translates into CASSEFAPSTGGEQFF.